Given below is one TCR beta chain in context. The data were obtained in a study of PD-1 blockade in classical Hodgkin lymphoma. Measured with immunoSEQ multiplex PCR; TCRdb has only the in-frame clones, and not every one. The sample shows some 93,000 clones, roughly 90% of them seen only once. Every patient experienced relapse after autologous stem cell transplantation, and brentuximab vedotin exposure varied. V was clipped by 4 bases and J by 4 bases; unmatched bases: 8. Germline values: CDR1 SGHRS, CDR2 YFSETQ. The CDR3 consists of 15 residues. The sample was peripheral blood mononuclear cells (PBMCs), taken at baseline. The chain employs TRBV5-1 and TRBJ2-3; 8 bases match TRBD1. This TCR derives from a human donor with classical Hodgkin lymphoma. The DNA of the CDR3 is TGCGCCAGCAGCCCGAGGACAGGGAATGCAGATACGCAGTATTTT. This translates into CASSPRTGNADTQYF.